The following is a TCR beta chain sequence with its context. Authors' data handling: Reference gene primer amplification gave estimated nucleated cell counts. Method: immunoSEQ multiplex PCR; TCRdb's copy keeps in-frame clones and lacks some. V, J and clone size derive from that table, while D and trimming were established from the DNA sequence. The table lists 110,000 to 150,000 clones, approximately 80% of them singletons. This entry belongs to a study of blood T cell repertoires in COVID-19. On the study more broadly: The United States, Italy and Spain provided the acute and convalescent COVID-19 samples. The cDNA or gDNA used as material had been derived from T cells, B-cell-depleted T cells, or PBMCs.

The material sequenced was peripheral blood. The receptor was isolated from a woman aged 55-69 years with acute or convalescent COVID-19.

The CDR3 sequence is CAISESAGARYTF. In DNA form, the CDR3 reads TGTGCCATCAGTGAGTCGGCGGGGGCACGCTACACCTTC. The chain couples TRBV10-3 to TRBJ1-2, with D maybe TRBD1 (6 bases). This CDR3 contains 13 residues. Between the trimmed V and J ends, which lost 0 bases and 9 bases, there was a span of 11 bases. Per the germline V gene, CDR1 is ENHRY and CDR2 is SYGVKD.